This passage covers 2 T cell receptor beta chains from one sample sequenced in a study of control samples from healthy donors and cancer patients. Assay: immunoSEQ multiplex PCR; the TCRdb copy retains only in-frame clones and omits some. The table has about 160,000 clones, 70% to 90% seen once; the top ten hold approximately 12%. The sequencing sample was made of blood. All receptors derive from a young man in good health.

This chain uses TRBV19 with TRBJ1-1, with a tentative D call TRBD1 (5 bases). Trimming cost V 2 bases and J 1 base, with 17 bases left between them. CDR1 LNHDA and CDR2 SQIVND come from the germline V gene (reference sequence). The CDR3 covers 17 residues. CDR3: CASSIRSGGMSNTEAFF. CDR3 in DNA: TGTGCCAGTAGTATAAGATCGGGGGGGATGTCGAACACTGAAGCTTTCTTT.

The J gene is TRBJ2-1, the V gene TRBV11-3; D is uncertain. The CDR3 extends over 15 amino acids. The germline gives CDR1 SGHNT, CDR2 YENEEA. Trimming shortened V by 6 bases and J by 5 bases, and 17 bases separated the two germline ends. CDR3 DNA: TGTGCCAGCAGTCTCCCTCCCCCAGTGAACAATGAGCAGTTCTTC. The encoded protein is CASSLPPPVNNEQFF.